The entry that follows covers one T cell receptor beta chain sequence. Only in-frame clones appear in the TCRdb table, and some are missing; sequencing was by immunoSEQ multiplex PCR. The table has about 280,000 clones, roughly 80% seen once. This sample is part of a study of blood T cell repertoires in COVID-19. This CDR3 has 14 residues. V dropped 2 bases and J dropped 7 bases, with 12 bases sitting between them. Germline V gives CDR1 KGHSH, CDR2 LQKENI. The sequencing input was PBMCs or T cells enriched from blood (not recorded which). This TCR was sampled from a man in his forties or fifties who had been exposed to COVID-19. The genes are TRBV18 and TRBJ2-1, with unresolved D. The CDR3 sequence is CASSPGLAHNEQFF. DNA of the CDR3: TGTGCCAGCTCACCAGGGCTGGCACATAATGAGCAGTTCTTC.